This T cell receptor beta chain was recovered during a study of T-cell memory formation after mild COVID-19. Each CDR3 protein gets one entry after TCRdb re-called the 5' RACE reads with MiXCR. The repertoire holds roughly 150,000 distinct CDR3 sequences, with 14% as singletons. Germline V gene lookup returns CDR1 SQVTM and CDR2 ANQGSEA. Trimming cost V 3 bases and J 6 bases; bases outside gene matches: 2. The CDR3 is 12 amino acids. Sequencing used PBMCs or a T cell subset sorted from them (not recorded which). The clonotype comes from an adult woman who had mild COVID-19 (a few samples of this study predate the infection). Cell type and time point are not known. The chain links TRBV29-1 to TRBJ2-7; 10 bases are a match to TRBD2. CDR3 residues: CSVEGLAREQYF. CDR3 DNA sequence: TGCAGCGTTGAGGGACTAGCGCGCGAGCAGTACTTC.